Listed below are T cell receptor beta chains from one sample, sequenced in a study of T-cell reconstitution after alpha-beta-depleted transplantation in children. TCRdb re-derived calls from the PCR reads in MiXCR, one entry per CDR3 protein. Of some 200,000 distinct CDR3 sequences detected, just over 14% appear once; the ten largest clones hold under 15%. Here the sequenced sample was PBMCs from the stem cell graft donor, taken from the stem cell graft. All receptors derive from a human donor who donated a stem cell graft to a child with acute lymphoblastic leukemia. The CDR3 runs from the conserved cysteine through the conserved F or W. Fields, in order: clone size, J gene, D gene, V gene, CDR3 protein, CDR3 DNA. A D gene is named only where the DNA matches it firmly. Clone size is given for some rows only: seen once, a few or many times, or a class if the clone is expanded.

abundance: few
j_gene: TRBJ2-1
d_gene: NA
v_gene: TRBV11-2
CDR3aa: CASSPQPSFKYNEQFF
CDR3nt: TGTGCCAGCAGCCCCCAACCAAGTTTTAAGTACAATGAGCAGTTCTTC

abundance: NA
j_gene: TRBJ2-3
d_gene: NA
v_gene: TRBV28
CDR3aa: CASSPFRTDTQYF
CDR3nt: TGTGCCAGCAGTCCATTCCGCACAGATACGCAGTATTTT

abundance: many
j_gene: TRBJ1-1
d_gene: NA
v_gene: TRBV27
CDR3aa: CASRFSSRAYTEAFF
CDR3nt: TGTGCCAGCAGATTCTCTTCCAGGGCCTACACTGAAGCTTTCTTT

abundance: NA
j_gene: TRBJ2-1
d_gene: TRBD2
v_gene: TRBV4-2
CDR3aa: CASSQGGTSWNNEQFF
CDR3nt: TGTGCCAGCAGCCAAGGCGGGACTAGCTGGAACAATGAGCAGTTCTTC

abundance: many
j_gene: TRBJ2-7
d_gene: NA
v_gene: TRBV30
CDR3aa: CAWSGGHRAYGQYF
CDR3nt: TGTGCCTGGAGTGGGGGACACAGGGCTTACGGGCAGTACTTC

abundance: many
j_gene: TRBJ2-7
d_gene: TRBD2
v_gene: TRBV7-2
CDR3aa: CASRDGRANSLTYEQYF
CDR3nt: TGTGCCAGCAGGGACGGGAGGGCCAATTCTCTAACCTACGAGCAGTACTTC

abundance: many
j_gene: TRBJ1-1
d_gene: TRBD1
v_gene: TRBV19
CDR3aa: CASSSRGQMNTEAFF
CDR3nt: TGTGCCAGTAGCTCGAGGGGGCAGATGAACACTGAAGCTTTCTTT

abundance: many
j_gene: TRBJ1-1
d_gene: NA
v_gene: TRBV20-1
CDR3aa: CSARNRFLELAEAFF
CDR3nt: TGCAGTGCTCGTAACAGGTTTTTGGAATTGGCTGAAGCTTTCTTT

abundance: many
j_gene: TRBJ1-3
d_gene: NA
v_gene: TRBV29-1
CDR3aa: CSAGVGPSGNTIYF
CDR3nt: TGCAGCGCTGGTGTGGGCCCCTCTGGAAACACCATATATTTT

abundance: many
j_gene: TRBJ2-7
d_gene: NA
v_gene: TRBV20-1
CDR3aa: CSATDTSYEQYF
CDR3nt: TGCAGTGCTACAGACACAAGCTACGAGCAGTACTTC

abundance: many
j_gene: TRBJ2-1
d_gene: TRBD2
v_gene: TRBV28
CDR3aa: CASRELTSGRNEQFF
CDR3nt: TGTGCCAGCAGGGAGTTGACTAGCGGGAGGAATGAGCAGTTCTTC

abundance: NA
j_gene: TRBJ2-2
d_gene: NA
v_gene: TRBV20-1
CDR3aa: CSARDTGTGELFF
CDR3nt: TGCAGTGCTAGAGACACCGGCACCGGGGAGCTGTTTTTT

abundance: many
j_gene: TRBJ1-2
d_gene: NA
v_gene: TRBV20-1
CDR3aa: CSASPQNDWDYGYTF
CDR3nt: TGCAGTGCTAGCCCACAAAACGACTGGGACTATGGCTACACCTTC

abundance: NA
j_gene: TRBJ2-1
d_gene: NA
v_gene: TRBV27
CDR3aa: CASSLTSAGEQFF
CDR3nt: TGTGCCAGCAGTTTGACTTCTGCCGGTGAGCAGTTCTTC

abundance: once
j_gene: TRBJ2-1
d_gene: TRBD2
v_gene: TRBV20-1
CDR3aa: CSAREFSSGNNEQFF
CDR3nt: TGCAGTGCTAGAGAGTTCTCTAGCGGCAACAATGAGCAGTTCTTC

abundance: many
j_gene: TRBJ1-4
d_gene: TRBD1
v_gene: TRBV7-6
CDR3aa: CASSSYKQGEKLFF
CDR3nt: TGTGCCAGCAGCTCATATAAACAGGGGGAAAAACTGTTTTTT

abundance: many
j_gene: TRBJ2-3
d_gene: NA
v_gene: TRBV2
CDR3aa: CASSREGGADTQYF
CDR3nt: TGTGCCAGCAGCCGTGAGGGGGGTGCGGATACGCAGTATTTT

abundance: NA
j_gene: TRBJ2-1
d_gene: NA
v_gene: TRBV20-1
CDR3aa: CSASEGPSYNEQFF
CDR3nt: TGCAGTGCTAGCGAGGGACCGTCCTACAATGAGCAGTTCTTC

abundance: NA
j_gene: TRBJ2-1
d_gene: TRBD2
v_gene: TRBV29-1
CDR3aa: CSVEGLERDALYNEQFF
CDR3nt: TGCAGCGTTGAAGGACTGGAGCGGGACGCTCTCTACAATGAGCAGTTCTTC

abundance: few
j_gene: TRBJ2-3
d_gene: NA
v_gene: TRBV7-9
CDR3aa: CASSPQPPQSRTDTQYF
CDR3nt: TGTGCCAGCAGCCCACAACCTCCCCAGTCCCGCACAGATACGCAGTATTTT

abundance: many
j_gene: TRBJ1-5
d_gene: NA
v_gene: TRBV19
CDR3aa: CASQKGQHSNQPQHF
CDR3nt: TGTGCCAGTCAAAAGGGGCAGCATAGCAATCAGCCCCAGCATTTT

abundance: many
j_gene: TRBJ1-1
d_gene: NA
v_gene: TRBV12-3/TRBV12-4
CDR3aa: CASRDPTSVWNTEAFF
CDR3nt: TGTGCCAGCAGAGACCCGACGAGCGTTTGGAACACTGAAGCTTTCTTT

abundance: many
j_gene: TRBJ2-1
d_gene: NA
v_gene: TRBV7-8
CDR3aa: CASSLGRLVRGDEQFF
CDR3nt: TGTGCCAGCAGCTTAGGGCGACTAGTAAGGGGGGATGAGCAGTTCTTC

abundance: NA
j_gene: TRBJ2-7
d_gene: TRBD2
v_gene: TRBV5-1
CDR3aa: CASNSGLAGIGNEQYF
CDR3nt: TGCGCCAGCAATTCCGGACTAGCGGGGATCGGGAACGAGCAGTACTTC

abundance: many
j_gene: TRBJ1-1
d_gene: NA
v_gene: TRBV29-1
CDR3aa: CSALGNQVNTEAFF
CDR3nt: TGCAGCGCCTTAGGTAATCAAGTGAACACTGAAGCTTTCTTT

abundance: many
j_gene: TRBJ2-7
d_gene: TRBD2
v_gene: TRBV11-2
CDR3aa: CASRPIAGPGRYEQYF
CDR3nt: TGTGCCAGCAGACCGATAGCGGGACCCGGCCGTTACGAGCAGTACTTC

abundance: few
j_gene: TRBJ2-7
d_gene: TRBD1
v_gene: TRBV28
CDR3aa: CASSLSRGGRYF
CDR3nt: TGTGCCAGCAGTTTAAGTCGAGGGGGCAGGTACTTC

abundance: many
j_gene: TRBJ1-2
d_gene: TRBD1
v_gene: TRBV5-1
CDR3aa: CASSWDRAVYGYTF
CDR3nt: TGCGCCAGCAGCTGGGACAGGGCTGTCTATGGCTACACCTTC

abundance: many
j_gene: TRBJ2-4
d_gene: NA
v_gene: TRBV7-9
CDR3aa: CASSPPDKIAKNIQYF
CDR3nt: TGTGCCAGCAGCCCCCCCGACAAGATAGCCAAAAACATTCAGTACTTC

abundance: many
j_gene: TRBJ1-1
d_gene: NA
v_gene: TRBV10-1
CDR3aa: CASSRDPTGAEAFF
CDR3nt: TGCGCCAGCAGTAGGGACCCAACTGGAGCTGAAGCTTTCTTT

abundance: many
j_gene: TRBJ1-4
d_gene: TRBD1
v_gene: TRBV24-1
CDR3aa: CATSDSRGREKLFF
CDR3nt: TGTGCCACCAGTGATTCCAGGGGGCGCGAAAAACTGTTTTTT

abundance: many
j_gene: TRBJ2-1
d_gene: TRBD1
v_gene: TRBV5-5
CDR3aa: CASSRGRGQQDEQFF
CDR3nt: TGTGCCAGCAGCCGAGGCAGGGGACAGCAAGATGAGCAGTTCTTC

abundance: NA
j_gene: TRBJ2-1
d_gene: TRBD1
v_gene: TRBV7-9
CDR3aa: CASRAPGQGWKSEQFF
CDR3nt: TGTGCCAGCAGAGCACCGGGACAGGGGTGGAAAAGTGAGCAGTTCTTC

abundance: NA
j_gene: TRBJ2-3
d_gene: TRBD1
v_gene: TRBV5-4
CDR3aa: CASSLPGDRGPDTQYF
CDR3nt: TGTGCCAGCAGCCTTCCTGGGGACAGGGGACCAGATACGCAGTATTTT

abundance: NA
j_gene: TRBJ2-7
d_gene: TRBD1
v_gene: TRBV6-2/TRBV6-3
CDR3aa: CASIRRQGTHEQYF
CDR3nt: TGTGCCAGCATCCGTAGACAGGGGACCCACGAGCAGTACTTC

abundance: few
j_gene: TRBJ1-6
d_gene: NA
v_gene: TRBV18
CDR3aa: CASSPVINSPLHF
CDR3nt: TGTGCCAGCTCACCTGTGATTAATTCACCCCTCCACTTT

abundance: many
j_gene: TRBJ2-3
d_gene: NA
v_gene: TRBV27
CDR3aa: CASSLDRPSTDTQYF
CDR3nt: TGTGCCAGCAGCCTTGACAGGCCTAGCACAGATACGCAGTATTTT

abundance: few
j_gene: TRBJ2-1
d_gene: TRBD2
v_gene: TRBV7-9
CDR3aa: CASSSIAGASNEQFF
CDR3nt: TGTGCCAGCAGCTCGATAGCGGGAGCGTCGAATGAGCAGTTCTTC

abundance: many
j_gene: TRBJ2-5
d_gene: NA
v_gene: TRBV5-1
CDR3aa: CASSSGWGIQETQYF
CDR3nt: TGCGCCAGCAGCTCGGGCTGGGGGATCCAAGAGACCCAGTACTTC

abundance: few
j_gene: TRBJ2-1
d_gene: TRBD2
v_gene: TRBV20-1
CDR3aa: CSTGTSGRPTYNEQFF
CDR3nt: TGCAGTACCGGGACTAGCGGGCGACCAACCTACAATGAGCAGTTCTTC

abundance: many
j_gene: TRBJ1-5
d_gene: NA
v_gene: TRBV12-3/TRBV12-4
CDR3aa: CASSFADPRGNQPQHF
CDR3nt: TGTGCCAGCAGTTTTGCCGATCCCAGGGGCAATCAGCCCCAGCATTTT

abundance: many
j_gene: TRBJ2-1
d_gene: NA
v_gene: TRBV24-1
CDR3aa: CATSDRVGRSNEQFF
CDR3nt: TGTGCCACCAGTGATCGGGTGGGACGTTCCAATGAGCAGTTCTTC

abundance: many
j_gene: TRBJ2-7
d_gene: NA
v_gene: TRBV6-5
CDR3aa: CASSYGGESYEQYF
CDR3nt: TGTGCCAGCAGTTACGGGGGCGAGTCCTACGAGCAGTACTTC

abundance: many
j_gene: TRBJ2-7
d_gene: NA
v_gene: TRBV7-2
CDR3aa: CASSLEGRQYF
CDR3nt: TGTGCCAGCAGCTTAGAGGGACGGCAGTACTTC

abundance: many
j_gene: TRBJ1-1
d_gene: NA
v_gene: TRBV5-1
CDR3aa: CASSPKGSNTEAFF
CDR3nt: TGCGCCAGCAGCCCAAAAGGTTCGAACACTGAAGCTTTCTTT

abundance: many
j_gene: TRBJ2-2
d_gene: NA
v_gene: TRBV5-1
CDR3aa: CASSLPGATNTGELFF
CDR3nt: TGCGCCAGCAGCTTGCCCGGGGCCACGAACACCGGGGAGCTGTTTTTT

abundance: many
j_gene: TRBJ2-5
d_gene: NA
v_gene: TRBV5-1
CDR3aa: CASSVNSQETQYF
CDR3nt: TGCGCCAGCAGCGTAAATAGTCAAGAGACCCAGTACTTC

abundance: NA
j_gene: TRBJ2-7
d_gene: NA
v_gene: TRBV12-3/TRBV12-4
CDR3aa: CASSLYDSGNYEQYF
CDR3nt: TGTGCCAGCAGTCTTTATGATAGCGGAAATTACGAGCAGTACTTC

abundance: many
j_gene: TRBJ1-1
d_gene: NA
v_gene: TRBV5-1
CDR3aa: CASSFKQYGAEAFF
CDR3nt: TGCGCCAGCAGCTTCAAGCAGTACGGGGCTGAAGCTTTCTTT

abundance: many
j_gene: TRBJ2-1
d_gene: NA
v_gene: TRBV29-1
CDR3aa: CSVEINDEQFF
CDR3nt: TGCAGCGTTGAAATTAATGATGAGCAGTTCTTC

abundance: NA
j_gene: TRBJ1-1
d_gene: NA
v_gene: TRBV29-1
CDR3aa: CSANRDPNTEAFF
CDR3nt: TGCAGCGCGAACAGGGATCCGAACACTGAAGCTTTCTTT

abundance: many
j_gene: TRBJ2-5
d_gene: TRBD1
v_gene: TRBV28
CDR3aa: CASSSDRGAETQYF
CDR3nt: TGTGCCAGCAGTTCCGACAGGGGAGCGGAGACCCAGTACTTC

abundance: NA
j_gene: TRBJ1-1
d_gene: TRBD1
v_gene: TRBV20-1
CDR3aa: CSAKGTGGAEAFF
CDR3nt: TGCAGTGCCAAAGGGACAGGGGGGGCTGAAGCTTTCTTT

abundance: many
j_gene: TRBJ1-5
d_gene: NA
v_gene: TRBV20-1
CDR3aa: CSASMGISQPQHF
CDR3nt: TGCAGTGCTAGTATGGGGATATCGCAGCCCCAGCATTTT